The 24 T cell receptor beta chains presented below share a single source sample, sequenced in a study of blood T cell repertoires in COVID-19. This table comes from immunoSEQ multiplex PCR, and its TCRdb copy is limited to in-frame clones, with some not included. The profile shows 130,000 to 150,000 clones, 80% of them singletons. Material: peripheral blood. The receptor source for this set is a man in his sixties with active or convalescent COVID-19.

V gene TRBV5-4 combines with J gene TRBJ2-2; 11 bases line up with TRBD2. J lost 4 bases, V lost 4 bases, and 12 bases had no gene match. The CDR3 loop spans 18 amino acids. CDR1 and CDR2 (germline): SGHNT, YYREEE (reference sequence). The DNA for the CDR3 is TGTGCCAGCAGCGGGGGACTAGCGGAGAGATTCAGCACCGGGGAGCTGTTTTTT. Translating it yields CASSGGLAERFSTGELFF.

The chain uses TRBV10-3 and TRBJ1-2; TRBD1 matches at 7 bases. Germline V gives CDR1 ENHRY, CDR2 SYGVKD. The CDR3 spans 18 residues. V lost 0 bases and J lost 1; bases outside the gene matches: 11. The DNA of the CDR3 is TGTGCCATCAGTGAGTCGACGGTAGGGGACAGCCGTAACTATGGCTACACCTTC. Protein: CAISESTVGDSRNYGYTF.

The V gene is TRBV5-5, the J gene TRBJ1-1; D might be TRBD1 (5 bases). Germline CDR1 reads SGHKS; CDR2 reads YYEKEE (reference sequence). Between the trimmed V and J ends, which lost 6 bases and 1 base, there was a span of 13 bases. The CDR3 contains 14 residues. For the CDR3, the DNA is TGTGCCAGCACCCATCAAAGGGGGAACACTGAAGCTTTCTTT. It is translated as CASTHQRGNTEAFF.

This clone was counted only a few times. The V gene is TRBV29-1, the J gene TRBJ2-3; no reliable D call. Trimming cost V 4 bases and J 0 bases, with 14 bases left between them. Germline V lookup: CDR1 SQVTM, CDR2 ANQGSEA. The CDR3 has 15 residues. The CDR3 loop reads CSVGRLGTSTDTQYF. For the CDR3, the DNA is TGCAGCGTTGGACGCTTGGGCACTAGCACAGATACGCAGTATTTT.

The chain is built from TRBV11-3 and TRBJ2-1; TRBD1 matches at 8 bases. The J segment lost 12 bases and the V segment lost 0 bases, leaving 4 bases of the junction unmatched. CDR1 and CDR2 (germline): SGHNT, YENEEA. This CDR3 region has 13 residues. The CDR3 region has the DNA TGTGCCAGCAGCTTAGATGCCGGACAGGGGCAGTTCTTC. Its protein product is CASSLDAGQGQFF.

The V call is TRBV4-1, the J call TRBJ2-4; D gene unclear. With 1 base removed from V and 7 bases from J, the gap between germline ends came to 8 bases. CDR1 and CDR2 (germline): MGHRA, YSYEKL. This CDR3 has 13 residues. The CDR3: CASSQAGRNIQYF. In nucleotides, the CDR3 is TGCGCCAGCAGCCAAGCAGGCCGGAACATTCAGTACTTC.

This chain uses TRBV5-4 with TRBJ1-2; possible D gene TRBD1, 5 bases. The CDR3 consists of 15 residues. The germline V gene has CDR1 SGHNT and CDR2 YYREEE (reference sequence). V lost 4 bases to trimming and J lost 8 bases, with 21 bases between them. DNA for the CDR3: TGTGCCAGCAGCCCGAGACAGCCAGCCGGGAGGGGCTACACCTTC. Its translation: CASSPRQPAGRGYTF. Full variable domain (missing parts from reference TRBV5-4 and TRBJ1-2): ETGVTQSPTHLIKTRGQQVTLRCSSQSGHNTVSWYQQALGQGPQFIFQYYREEENGRGNFPPRFSGLQFPNYSSELNVNALELDDSALYLCASSPRQPAGRGYTFGSGTRLTVV.

This clone was found a few times. The V call is TRBV5-6, the J call TRBJ1-2; D is perhaps TRBD1 (5 bases). From germline, CDR1 is SGHDT and CDR2 YYEEEE. CDR3 length: 14 amino acids. With 1 base removed from V and 4 bases from J, the gap between germline ends came to 11 bases. CDR3 protein: CASSLLGVGYGYTF. The CDR3 DNA follows: TGTGCCAGCAGCTTGCTAGGGGTTGGCTATGGCTACACCTTC.

The chain employs TRBV5-1 and TRBJ2-7; TRBD2 aligns across 15 bases. Germline lookup yields CDR1 SGHRS and CDR2 YFSETQ. V dropped 4 bases and J dropped 7; count of bases not matched to a gene: 12. This CDR3 is 17 amino acids long. The CDR3 here is CASSLHLGLAGGREQYF. CDR3 coding DNA: TGCGCCAGCAGCCTCCACCTTGGACTAGCGGGAGGGAGGGAGCAGTACTTC.

This clone was recorded only once. The rearrangement uses TRBV11-2 and TRBJ2-1, with 10 positions matching TRBD2. The CDR3 spans 15 residues. V trimming: 2 bases; J trimming: 9 bases; junction bases outside the gene matches: 7. The germline V gene encodes CDR1 SGHAT and CDR2 FQNNGV. The CDR3, as DNA: TGTGCCAGCAGCTTATCGCCTAGCGGGAGTGTTGAGCAGTTCTTC. Its protein product is CASSLSPSGSVEQFF.

V and J are TRBV29-1 and TRBJ2-1; TRBD2 agrees at 12 bases. The V and J ends lost 0 bases and 8 bases, in that order; junction bases with no gene match: 5. CDR3 length: 15 amino acids. CDR1 is SQVTM and CDR2 is ANQGSEA in the germline V gene. The CDR3 coding sequence is TGCAGCGTTGAAGACCGACTAGCGGGAGAGGATGAGCAGTTCTTC. Amino acids: CSVEDRLAGEDEQFF.

The gene calls are TRBV7-3 and TRBJ2-1; 8 nucleotides line up with TRBD2. The germline gives CDR1 SGHTA, CDR2 FQGTGA. V was clipped by 0 bases and J by 4 bases; unmatched bases: 5. The CDR3 consists of 16 residues. The CDR3 DNA reads as TGTGCCAGCAGCTTAACAGCGGGAGAGGCTTACAATGAGCAGTTCTTC. Protein product: CASSLTAGEAYNEQFF.

The J gene is TRBJ2-2, the V gene TRBV5-4; D not resolved. Germline CDR1 and CDR2: SGHNT and YYREEE (reference sequence). V was clipped by 2 bases and J by 3 bases, with 8 bases between them. The CDR3 is 14 residues long. The DNA for the CDR3 is TGTGCCAGCAGCTTCGATAGATACACCGGGGAGCTGTTTTTT. Translated, it gives CASSFDRYTGELFF.

The chain has TRBV4-2 and TRBJ2-5; 11 positions agree with TRBD2. V was pared by 1 base and J by 2 bases, with 0 bases of the junction left unmatched. The CDR3 totals 15 residues. CDR1 is LGHNA, CDR2 YNFKEQ, per germline. CDR3 bases: TGTGCCAGCAGCCAAGGGACTAGCGGGCAAGAGACCCAGTACTTC. Amino acid sequence: CASSQGTSGQETQYF.

This clone has more than one count but fewer than ten. This sequence joins TRBV4-1 and TRBJ2-1; D unresolved. The V end lost 0 bases, the J end lost 0 bases, and 9 bases lay between the germline ends. Germline assignment: CDR1 MGHRA and CDR2 YSYEKL. The CDR3 contains 16 residues. The CDR3 loop is CASSQDSSSSYNEQFF. The CDR3 nucleotides are TGCGCCAGCAGCCAAGATAGTAGTAGCTCCTACAATGAGCAGTTCTTC.

This clone showed up just once. The chain joins TRBV19 to TRBJ2-3; TRBD2 agrees at 12 bases. The V segment lost 5 bases and the J segment 0 bases; nucleotides outside the gene matches: 9. This CDR3 has 18 residues. In germline, CDR1 is LNHDA, CDR2 SQIVND (reference sequence). As DNA, the CDR3 is TGTGCCAGTAGTGGGGGGACTAGCGGGTCTCCTAGCACAGATACGCAGTATTTT. Encoded protein: CASSGGTSGSPSTDTQYF.

The chain couples TRBV27 to TRBJ2-5, with TRBD1 identical over 7 bases. Germline lookup yields CDR1 MNHEY and CDR2 SMNVEV (reference sequence). Trimming took 0 bases from V and 2 from J; bases not matched to a gene: 6. The CDR3 is 16 amino acids. The CDR3 coding sequence is TGTGCCAGCAGTTTATCCGTCGGGACAGCACAAGAGACCCAGTACTTC. It encodes CASSLSVGTAQETQYF.

The rearrangement joins TRBV6-6 to TRBJ1-2; D gene unclear. The CDR3 has 12 residues. Germline lookup yields CDR1 MNHNY and CDR2 SVGAGI (reference sequence). Trimming cost V 8 bases and J 4 bases, with 11 bases left between them. CDR3 nucleotide sequence: TGTGCCAGCCAAGAGGGCAGCTATGGCTACACCTTC. It translates to CASQEGSYGYTF.

A note on this clone: This sample includes further DNA sequences coding for the same CDR3. The chain combines TRBV19 with TRBJ2-7, with D unresolved. V was pared by 6 bases and J by 1 base, with 10 bases between. The CDR3 sequence is 13 residues long. Germline CDR1 is LNHDA and CDR2 is SQIVND (reference sequence). The CDR3 loop is CASSPPGSYEQYF. The CDR3 nucleotides are TGTGCCAGTAGCCCTCCAGGATCCTACGAGCAGTACTTC.

The chain carries TRBV5-6 and TRBJ1-5; a weak D match, TRBD1 (5 bases). There are 15 residues in the CDR3. Germline V lookup: CDR1 SGHDT, CDR2 YYEEEE. The V end was cut by 0 bases, the J end by 7 bases, with 14 bases between. The CDR3 coding sequence is TGTGCCAGCAGCTTGGAGCGGGGCGCTGGACAGCCCCAGCATTTT. Translated, it gives CASSLERGAGQPQHF.

V usage is TRBV2 and J usage is TRBJ1-2; 8 bases are a match to TRBD1. The ends lost 3 bases at V and 6 bases at J; junction bases unmatched: 0. The CDR3 is 12 residues long. CDR1 SNHLY and CDR2 FYNNEI come from the germline V gene. The DNA of the CDR3 is TGTGCCAGCAGTGAGGACAGGGATGGCTACACCTTC. This sequence encodes CASSEDRDGYTF.

On this clone itself: Sequence at one end of the junction differs from germline and may be a read error. The gene calls are TRBV7-6 and TRBJ2-7; tentative D call: TRBD1 (6 bases). Looked up from germline, CDR1 is SGHVS and CDR2 is FNYEAQ. This CDR3 is built from 16 residues. The CDR3 protein is CASSYGPGQGSSEQYF. CDR3 bases: TGTGCCAGCAGTTATGGACCGGGGCAGGGGTCCTCCGAGCAGTACTTC.

This clone was seen once. The V and J genes are TRBV6-2 or TRBV6-3 and TRBJ2-3; 10 bases are a match to TRBD1. CDR1 and CDR2 (germline): MNHEY, SVGEGT. The CDR3 length is 14 residues. V shed 4 bases and J 6 bases; nucleotides not matched to a gene: 4. The CDR3 DNA reads TGTGCCAGCAGTTCGACAGGGGGCGGGGATACGCAGTATTTT. Translated: CASSSTGGGDTQYF.

The V and J genes are TRBV12-3 or TRBV12-4 and TRBJ1-2; D gene ambiguous. This CDR3 has 11 residues. Trimming cost V 3 bases and J 6 bases, with 5 bases left between them. CDR3 sequence reads: CASSFGDGYTF. The CDR3 DNA follows: TGTGCCAGCAGTTTCGGTGATGGCTACACCTTC.